Each of the 25 T cell receptor beta chains below was sequenced from the same sample in a study of CD8 T cells in ankylosing spondylitis. In TCRdb, the 5' RACE reads were re-called with MiXCR into one record per CDR3 protein. The sample lists around 150,000 distinct CDR3 sequences; about 7% were seen once. Sequencing was performed on blood, either unsorted or a sorted T cell fraction (not recorded which). These receptor sequences come from a female donor with ankylosing spondylitis or in good health (not recorded which).

This clonotype was counted many times. This chain joins TRBV6-2 or TRBV6-3 and TRBJ1-6, with 8 bases aligning to TRBD1. The germline V gene encodes CDR1 MNHEY and CDR2 SVGEGT. The J segment lost 3 bases and the V segment lost 6 bases, leaving 13 bases of the junction unmatched. The CDR3 sequence is 18 residues long. This CDR3 reads CASSPQRTGTGYNSPLHF. The CDR3 DNA sequence: TGTGCCAGCAGCCCCCAACGGACAGGGACAGGCTATAATTCACCCCTCCACTTT.

This clonotype was observed many times. The rearrangement uses TRBV5-1 and TRBJ1-4; TRBD1 is a possible D gene (6 bases). Trimming shortened V by 4 bases and J by 8 bases, and 21 bases separated the two germline ends. The germline CDR1 and CDR2 sequences are SGHRS and YFSETQ. This CDR3 comprises 16 residues. CDR3 nucleotide sequence: TGCGCCAGCAGCCTCTGGGACACCGCGACACAGGAAAAACTGTTTTTT. Amino acids: CASSLWDTATQEKLFF. The variable domain in full, with the rest retrieved from reference TRBV5-1 and TRBJ1-4, is KAGVTQTPRYLIKTRGQQVTLSCSPISGHRSVSWYQQTPGQGLQFLFEYFSETQRNKGNFPGRFSGRQFSNSRSEMNVSTLELGDSALYLCASSLWDTATQEKLFFGSGTQLSVL.

This clonotype was seen ten or more times. The rearrangement links TRBV11-1 to TRBJ2-1; no clear D gene. The V and J ends lost 1 base and 8 bases respectively, with 24 bases between them. The CDR3 contains 18 residues. Per germline, CDR1 SGHAT and CDR2 FQDESV (reference sequence). The CDR3 is CASSLVFDPFEAHHEQFF. The CDR3 DNA reads TGTGCCAGCAGCTTAGTGTTTGACCCCTTCGAGGCACACCATGAGCAGTTCTTC.

This clonotype was detected many times. The chain combines TRBV2 with TRBJ2-7; 9 nucleotides agree with TRBD1. V shed 6 bases and J 3 bases; nucleotides not matched to a gene: 12. The CDR3 is made up of 16 amino acids. Germline V gene lookup returns CDR1 SNHLY and CDR2 FYNNEI. The CDR3 sequence is CASSTPDRGTLYEQYF. In DNA, the CDR3 is TGTGCCAGCAGCACCCCGGACAGGGGAACCCTCTACGAGCAGTACTTC. Full variable domain (rest looked up from reference TRBV2 and TRBJ2-7): EPEVTQTPSHQVTQMGQEVILRCVPISNHLYFYWYRQILGQKVEFLVSFYNNEISEKSEIFDDQFSVERPDGSNFTLKIRSTKLEDSAMYFCASSTPDRGTLYEQYFGPGTRLTVT.

V is TRBV7-2 and J is TRBJ2-6; possible D gene TRBD1, 6 bases. Germline V gene lookup returns CDR1 SGHTA and CDR2 FQGNSA. V lost 0 bases and J 4 bases, leaving 10 bases between the germline ends. This CDR3 has 16 amino acids. The CDR3 spells CASSLAPGAGANVLTF. The CDR3, as DNA: TGTGCCAGCAGCTTAGCGCCAGGGGCAGGGGCCAACGTCCTGACTTTC.

The chain employs TRBV4-1 and TRBJ1-3; weak D call: TRBD1 (6 bases). The CDR3 has 15 amino acids. CDR1 and CDR2 (germline): MGHRA, YSYEKL. Trimming removed 1 base at V and 0 bases at J, with 7 bases between. Here the CDR3 DNA reads TGCGCCAGCAGCCAAGGGACAGCCTCTGGAAACACCATATATTTT. It yields the protein CASSQGTASGNTIYF.

V usage is TRBV20-1 and J usage is TRBJ1-4; D unclear. Germline-derived CDR1 and CDR2 are DFQATT and SNEGSKA (reference sequence). The CDR3 has 20 amino acids. Deletions cut 6 bases from V and 3 bases from J, with 32 bases between. In DNA, the CDR3 is TGCAGTGCCCCAAAGCAAAAGCTAGTGGCTGACGGAATGGCTAATGAAAAACTGTTTTTT. This sequence encodes CSAPKQKLVADGMANEKLFF.

There are many counts of this clonotype. The rearrangement links TRBV12-3 or TRBV12-4 to TRBJ2-7; 8 positions agree with TRBD1. This CDR3 comprises 15 residues. V shed 5 bases, J shed 2 bases, and the junction held 8 bases outside the gene matches. CDR3 sequence (DNA): TGTGCCAGCAGTCCAAGACAGGGGTTGCCCTACGAGCAGTACTTC. Translated, it gives CASSPRQGLPYEQYF.

This clonotype has a count of ten or more. The chain recombines TRBV20-1 with TRBJ2-1, with TRBD2 identical over 16 bases. The CDR3 totals 19 residues. Trimming cost V 6 bases and J 14 bases; bases outside gene matches: 25. CDR1 is DFQATT and CDR2 is SNEGSKA in the germline V gene (reference sequence). The CDR3 coding sequence is TGCAGTGCCGTAAGGGGGACTAGCGGGGGGGGCATACGAAGTACAGGGGAGTTCTTC. This gives the protein CSAVRGTSGGGIRSTGEFF.

Only a few counts were recorded for this clonotype. The rearrangement joins TRBV20-1 to TRBJ2-3; perhaps TRBD2 as D (5 bases). V was clipped by 5 bases and J by 2 bases, with 29 bases between them. The CDR3 loop spans 19 amino acids. In germline, CDR1 is DFQATT, CDR2 SNEGSKA (reference sequence). The CDR3 is CSAEAPRLMQRLSTDTQYF. The CDR3 DNA reads TGCAGTGCTGAGGCTCCGAGGCTTATGCAGCGGCTTTCCACAGATACGCAGTATTTT.

This clonotype has ten or more counts. The V call is TRBV12-3 or TRBV12-4, the J call TRBJ2-1; D is uncertain. The CDR3 spans 13 residues. The V end was cut by 3 bases, the J end by 6 bases, with 9 bases between. CDR3 in amino acids: CASSFLVGNEQFF. CDR3 in DNA: TGTGCCAGCAGTTTTCTAGTAGGCAATGAGCAGTTCTTC.

This clonotype was seen only a few times. The V call is TRBV7-2, the J call TRBJ2-1, with TRBD2 matching over 7 bases. CDR1 is SGHTA and CDR2 is FQGNSA in the germline V gene. There are 14 residues in the CDR3. With V trimmed by 3 bases and J by 7 bases, 6 bases remained unmatched. CDR3: CASSFGLDGNEQFF. DNA for the CDR3: TGTGCCAGCAGCTTCGGACTAGATGGGAATGAGCAGTTCTTC.

This clonotype was observed many times. The V call is TRBV20-1, the J call TRBJ2-5; 8 bases fit TRBD2. The CDR3 extends over 15 amino acids. Germline CDR1 reads DFQATT; CDR2 reads SNEGSKA (reference sequence). J gave up 4 bases and V 1 base, and 8 bases lay outside the gene matches. CDR3 residues: CSARAVSGGGETQYF. The CDR3 DNA follows: TGCAGTGCTAGAGCTGTCTCGGGGGGGGGAGAGACCCAGTACTTC.

This clonotype was counted ten times or more. The genes are TRBV28 and TRBJ1-1; tentative D call: TRBD1 (6 bases). The CDR3 runs to 14 residues. Germline V gene sequence: CDR1 MDHEN, CDR2 SYDVKM. Trimming left V 4 bases short and J 3 bases short, with 12 bases between. In DNA, the CDR3 is TGTGCCAGCAGTTACCGGGGGGCGCACACTGAAGCTTTCTTT. It is translated as CASSYRGAHTEAFF.

The chain combines TRBV11-2 with TRBJ2-7, with D possibly matching TRBD2 (7 bases). Germline V gene lookup returns CDR1 SGHAT and CDR2 FQNNGV. The CDR3 is 14 residues long. V lost 5 bases to trimming and J lost 3 bases, with 14 bases between them. The CDR3 here is CASSKSGGRYEQYF. As DNA, the CDR3 is TGTGCCAGCAGCAAATCGGGGGGCCGCTACGAGCAGTACTTC.

This clonotype was recorded at least ten times. V usage is TRBV7-6 and J usage is TRBJ1-1; D remains ambiguous. The CDR3 has 14 amino acids. Deletions cut 1 base from V and 3 bases from J, with 9 bases between. Per the germline V gene, CDR1 is SGHVS and CDR2 is FNYEAQ. The CDR3 DNA sequence: TGTGCCAGCAGCTTAGGACGGACGGACACTGAAGCTTTCTTT. Its translation: CASSLGRTDTEAFF.

The rearrangement joins TRBV6-2 or TRBV6-3 to TRBJ2-2, with TRBD1 identical over 10 bases. Germline loops: CDR1 MNHEY, CDR2 SVGEGT. CDR3 length: 14 amino acids. J gave up 6 bases and V 2 bases, and 0 bases lay outside the gene matches. DNA of the CDR3: TGTGCCAGCAGTTACGGACAGGGGGCCGGGGAGCTGTTTTTT. Translating it yields CASSYGQGAGELFF.

In its sample, this clonotype was seen many times. The rearrangement uses TRBV6-6 and TRBJ1-1, with 7 bases identical to TRBD1. CDR3 length: 17 residues. V shed 2 bases, J shed 1 base, and the junction held 10 bases outside the gene matches. CDR1 is MNHNY, CDR2 SVGAGI, per germline (reference sequence). The CDR3 region is CASSYRTIHRGNTEAFF. The CDR3 coding sequence is TGTGCCAGCAGTTACCGAACCATCCACAGGGGGAACACTGAAGCTTTCTTT.

This clonotype was seen a handful of times. J is TRBJ1-1 and V is TRBV7-2; D not resolved. CDR1 is SGHTA, CDR2 FQGNSA, per germline. The CDR3 is 15 amino acids. Trimming cost V 1 base and J 1 base, with 10 bases left between them. CDR3 nucleotide sequence: TGTGCCAGCAGCTTAGAGGCCGGGAGGAACACTGAAGCTTTCTTT. It yields the protein CASSLEAGRNTEAFF.

This clonotype showed up many times. V gene TRBV3-1 combines with J gene TRBJ2-1; 8 nucleotides agree with TRBD2. Trimming at V came to 4 bases and at J to 2 bases, leaving 4 bases not matched to a gene. The CDR3 length is 15 residues. The V gene's germline CDR1 is LGHDT and CDR2 YNNKEL (reference sequence). CDR3 in amino acids: CASSRFGGAYNEQFF. CDR3 nucleotides: TGTGCCAGCAGCCGGTTCGGGGGGGCCTACAATGAGCAGTTCTTC.

This clonotype has a count of ten or more. The rearrangement joins TRBV6-2 or TRBV6-3 to TRBJ2-1, with 7 bases aligning to TRBD2. This CDR3 contains 17 residues. After removal of 0 bases from V and 3 bases from J, the junction contained 8 bases not matched to a gene. The germline gives CDR1 MNHEY, CDR2 SVGEGT. CDR3 sequence: CASSYSLTSSLYNEQFF. Written as DNA, the CDR3 is TGTGCCAGCAGTTACTCCCTGACTAGCTCCCTCTACAATGAGCAGTTCTTC.

This clonotype has ten or more counts. The J gene is TRBJ2-3, the V gene TRBV20-1; 16 bases align to TRBD2. V gave up 3 bases and J gave up 4 bases; unmatched junction bases: 13. The CDR3 has 19 residues. CDR1 DFQATT and CDR2 SNEGSKA come from the germline V gene (reference sequence). The CDR3 DNA sequence: TGCAGTGCTAGGATATTAGGGACTAGCGGGGGGGCAAGGGCAGATACGCAGTATTTT. It specifies CSARILGTSGGARADTQYF.

This clonotype was recorded many times. The chain combines TRBV10-3 with TRBJ2-3; a weak D match, TRBD2 (6 bases). In germline, CDR1 is ENHRY, CDR2 SYGVKD. V was pared by 3 bases and J by 2 bases, with 12 bases between. The CDR3 contains 15 residues. The CDR3 nucleotides are TGTGCCATCAGTGATGGCGGGGATTACACAGATACGCAGTATTTT. Translating it yields CAISDGGDYTDTQYF.

This clonotype was observed many times. This sequence joins TRBV5-8 and TRBJ1-1; D perhaps matches TRBD1 (5 bases). Trimming left V 1 base short and J 3 bases short, with 7 bases between. The CDR3 covers 13 residues. Germline V gene lookup returns CDR1 SGHTS and CDR2 YDEGEE. The CDR3 loop is CASSLQGYTEAFF. The DNA of the CDR3 is TGTGCCAGCAGCTTGCAGGGATACACTGAAGCTTTCTTT.

This clonotype was seen ten or more times. The rearrangement joins TRBV12-3 or TRBV12-4 to TRBJ1-1; D remains ambiguous. The CDR3 runs 14 residues. V gave up 5 bases and J gave up 4 bases, with 14 bases separating them. CDR3 residues: CASSAAAGGTEAFF. As DNA, the CDR3 is TGTGCCAGCAGTGCCGCGGCAGGTGGCACTGAAGCTTTCTTT.